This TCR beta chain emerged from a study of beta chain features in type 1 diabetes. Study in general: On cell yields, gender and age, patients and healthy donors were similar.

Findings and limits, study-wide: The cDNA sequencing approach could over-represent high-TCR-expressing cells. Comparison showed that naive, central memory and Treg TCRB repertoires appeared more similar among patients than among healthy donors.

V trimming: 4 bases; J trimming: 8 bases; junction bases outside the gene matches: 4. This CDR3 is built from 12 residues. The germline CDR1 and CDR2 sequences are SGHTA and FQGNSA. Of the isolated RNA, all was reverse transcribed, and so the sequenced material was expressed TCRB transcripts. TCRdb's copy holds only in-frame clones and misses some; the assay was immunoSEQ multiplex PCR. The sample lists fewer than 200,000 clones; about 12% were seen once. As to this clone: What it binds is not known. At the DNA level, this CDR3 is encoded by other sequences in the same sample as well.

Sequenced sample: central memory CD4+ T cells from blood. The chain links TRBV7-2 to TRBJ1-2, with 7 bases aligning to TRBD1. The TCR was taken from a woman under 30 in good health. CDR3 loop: CASSSNRGGYTF. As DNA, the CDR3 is TGTGCCAGCAGCTCGAACAGGGGAGGCTACACCTTC.